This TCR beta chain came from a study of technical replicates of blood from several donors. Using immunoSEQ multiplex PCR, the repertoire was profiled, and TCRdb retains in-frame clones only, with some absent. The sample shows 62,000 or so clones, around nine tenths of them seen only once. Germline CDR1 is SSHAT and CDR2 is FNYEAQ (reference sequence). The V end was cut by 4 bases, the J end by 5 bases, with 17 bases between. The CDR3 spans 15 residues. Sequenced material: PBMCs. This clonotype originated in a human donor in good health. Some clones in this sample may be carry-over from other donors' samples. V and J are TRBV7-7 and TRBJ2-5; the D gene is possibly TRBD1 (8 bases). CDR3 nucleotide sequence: TGTGCCAGCAGCTCTGGACAGGGAGGGGTCGAGACCCAGTACTTC. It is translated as CASSSGQGGVETQYF. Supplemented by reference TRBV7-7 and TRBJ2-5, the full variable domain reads GAGVSQSPRYKVTKRGQDVTLRCDPISSHATLYWYQQALGQGPEFLTYFNYEAQPDKSGLPSDRFSAERPEGSISTLTIQRTEQRDSAMYRCASSSGQGGVETQYFGPGTRLLVL.